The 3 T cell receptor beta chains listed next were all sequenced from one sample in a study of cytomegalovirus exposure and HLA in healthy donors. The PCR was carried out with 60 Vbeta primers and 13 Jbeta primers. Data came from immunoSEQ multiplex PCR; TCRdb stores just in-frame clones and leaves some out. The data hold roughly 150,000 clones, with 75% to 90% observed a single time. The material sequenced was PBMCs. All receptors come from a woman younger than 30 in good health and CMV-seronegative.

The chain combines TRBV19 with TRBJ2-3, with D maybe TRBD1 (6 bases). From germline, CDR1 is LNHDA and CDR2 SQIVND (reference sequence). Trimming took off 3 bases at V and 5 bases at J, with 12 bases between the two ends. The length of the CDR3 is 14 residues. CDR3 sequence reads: CASSMTGFEDTQYF. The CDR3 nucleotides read TGTGCCAGTAGTATGACAGGTTTCGAAGATACGCAGTATTTT. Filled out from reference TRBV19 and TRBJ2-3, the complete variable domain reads DGGITQSPKYLFRKEGQNVTLSCEQNLNHDAMYWYRQDPGQGLRLIYYSQIVNDFQKGDIAEGYSVSREKKESFPLTVTSAQKNPTAFYLCASSMTGFEDTQYFGPGTRLTVL.

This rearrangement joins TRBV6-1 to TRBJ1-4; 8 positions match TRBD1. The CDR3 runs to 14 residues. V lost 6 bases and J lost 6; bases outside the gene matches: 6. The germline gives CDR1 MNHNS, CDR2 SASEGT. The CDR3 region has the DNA TGTGCCAGCAGGCCTAGGACAGGGTATGAAAAACTGTTTTTT. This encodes CASRPRTGYEKLFF.

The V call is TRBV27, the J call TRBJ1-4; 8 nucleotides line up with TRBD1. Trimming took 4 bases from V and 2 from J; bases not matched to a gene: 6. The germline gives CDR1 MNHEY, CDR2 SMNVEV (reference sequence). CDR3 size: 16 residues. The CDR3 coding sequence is TGTGCCAGCAGTTCCGGACAGGGTAGCACTAATGAAAAACTGTTTTTT. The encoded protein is CASSSGQGSTNEKLFF.